Reported below is one TCR beta chain. PCR amplification relied on 60 Vbeta primers (plus 13 Jbeta primers). Only in-frame clones appear in the TCRdb table, and some are missing; sequencing was by immunoSEQ multiplex PCR. The table lists roughly 110,000 clones, 70% to 80% of them singletons. These data belong to a study of cytomegalovirus exposure and HLA in healthy donors. Per the germline V gene, CDR1 is SGHRS and CDR2 is YFSETQ. The CDR3 is 15 residues long. The ends were cut back, 0 bases at V and 6 bases at J, with 12 bases in the middle. The sample consisted of PBMCs. The clonotype originates from a woman between 18 and 29 years old in good health and CMV-seropositive. V gene TRBV5-1 combines with J gene TRBJ2-2, with TRBD1 as a possible D gene (5 bases). This CDR3 reads CASSLAGQGSGELFF. CDR3 coding DNA: TGCGCCAGCAGCTTGGCCGGGCAGGGCTCCGGGGAGCTGTTTTTT.